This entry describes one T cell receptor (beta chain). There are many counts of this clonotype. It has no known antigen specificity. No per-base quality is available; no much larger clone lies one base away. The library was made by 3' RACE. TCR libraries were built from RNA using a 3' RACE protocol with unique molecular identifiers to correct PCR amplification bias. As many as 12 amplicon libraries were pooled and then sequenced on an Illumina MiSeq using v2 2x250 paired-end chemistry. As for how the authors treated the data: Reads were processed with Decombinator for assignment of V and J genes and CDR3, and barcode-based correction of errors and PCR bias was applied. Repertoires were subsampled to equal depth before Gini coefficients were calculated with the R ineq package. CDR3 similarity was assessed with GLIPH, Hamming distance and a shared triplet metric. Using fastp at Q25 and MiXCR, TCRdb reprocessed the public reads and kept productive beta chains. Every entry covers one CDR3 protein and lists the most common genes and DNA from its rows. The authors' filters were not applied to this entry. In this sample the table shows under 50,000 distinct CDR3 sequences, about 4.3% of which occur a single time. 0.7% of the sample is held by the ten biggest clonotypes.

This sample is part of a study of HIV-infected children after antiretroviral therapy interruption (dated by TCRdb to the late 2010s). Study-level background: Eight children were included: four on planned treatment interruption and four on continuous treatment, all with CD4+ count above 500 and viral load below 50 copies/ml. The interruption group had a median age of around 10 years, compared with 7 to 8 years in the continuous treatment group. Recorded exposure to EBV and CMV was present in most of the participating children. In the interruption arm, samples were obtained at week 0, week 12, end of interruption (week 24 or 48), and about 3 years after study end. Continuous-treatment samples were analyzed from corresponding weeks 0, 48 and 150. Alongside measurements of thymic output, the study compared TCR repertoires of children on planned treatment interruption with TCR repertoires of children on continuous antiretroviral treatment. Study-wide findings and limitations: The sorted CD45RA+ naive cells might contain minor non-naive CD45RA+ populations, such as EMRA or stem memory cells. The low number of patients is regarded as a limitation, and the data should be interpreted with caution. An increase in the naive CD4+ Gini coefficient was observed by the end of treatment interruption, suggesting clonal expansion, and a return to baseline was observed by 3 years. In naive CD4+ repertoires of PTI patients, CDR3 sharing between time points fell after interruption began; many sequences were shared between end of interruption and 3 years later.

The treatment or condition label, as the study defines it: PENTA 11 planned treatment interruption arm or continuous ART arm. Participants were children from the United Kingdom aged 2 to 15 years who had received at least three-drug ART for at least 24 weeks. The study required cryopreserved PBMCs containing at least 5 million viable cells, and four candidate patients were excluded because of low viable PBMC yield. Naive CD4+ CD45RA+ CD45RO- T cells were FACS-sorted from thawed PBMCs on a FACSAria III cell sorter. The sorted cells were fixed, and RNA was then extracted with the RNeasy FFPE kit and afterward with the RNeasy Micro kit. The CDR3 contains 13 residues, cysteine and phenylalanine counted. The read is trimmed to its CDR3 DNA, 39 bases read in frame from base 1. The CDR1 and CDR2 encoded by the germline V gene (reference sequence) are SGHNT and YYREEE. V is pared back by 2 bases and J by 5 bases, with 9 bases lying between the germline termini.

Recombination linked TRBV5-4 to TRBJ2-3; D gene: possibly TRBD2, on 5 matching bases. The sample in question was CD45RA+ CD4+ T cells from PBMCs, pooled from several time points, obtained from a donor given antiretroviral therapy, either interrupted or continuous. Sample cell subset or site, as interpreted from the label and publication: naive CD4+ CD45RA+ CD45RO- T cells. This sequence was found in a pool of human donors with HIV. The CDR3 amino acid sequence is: CASSLVEGDTQYF. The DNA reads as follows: TGTGCCAGCAGCTTAGTTGAGGGAGATACGCAGTATTTT. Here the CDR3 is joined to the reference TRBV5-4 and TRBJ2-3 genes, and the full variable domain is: ETGVTQSPTHLIKTRGQQVTLRCSSQSGHNTVSWYQQALGQGPQFIFQYYREEENGRGNFPPRFSGLQFPNYSSELNVNALELDDSALYLCASSLVEGDTQYFGPGTRLTVL.